This T cell receptor (beta chain) was profiled in a study of blood T cell repertoires in COVID-19. Study background: The samples span acute and convalescent COVID-19 from the United States, Italy and Spain.

Germline CDR1 reads MNHNS; CDR2 reads SASEGT. The length of the CDR3 is 16 residues. Trimming took off 3 bases at V and 1 base at J, with 14 bases between the two ends. Source study methods: Researchers report that nucleated cell counts were estimated from reference gene primer amplification. TCRdb's copy holds only in-frame clones and misses some; the assay was immunoSEQ multiplex PCR. V and J calls and clone size are copied from that table; D and trimming were computed from the DNA. Here the sample spans about 120,000 clones, roughly three quarters being singletons. The receptor's source is a human donor in a cohort sampled during active COVID-19. The chain recombines TRBV6-1 with TRBJ2-3; TRBD2 is a possible D gene (6 bases). Sequences were obtained from peripheral blood. The CDR3 loop is CASSDIGWGGTDTQYF. CDR3 sequence (DNA): TGTGCCAGCAGTGATATTGGGTGGGGGGGCACAGATACGCAGTATTTT.